This TCR beta chain was captured in a study of blood T cell repertoires in COVID-19. Clones were sequenced by immunoSEQ multiplex PCR, and TCRdb holds only the in-frame ones, with some missing. This table holds 120,000 or so clones, around 78% found once. Germline V gene data show CDR1 as MNHEY and CDR2 as SVGAGI. The V gene end was trimmed by 6 bases and the J gene end by 1 base; junction bases not matched to a gene: 5. CDR3 length: 14 amino acids. The material sequenced was peripheral blood. This sequence joins TRBV6-5 and TRBJ1-1; the match to TRBD1 covers 7 bases. The clonotype was recovered from an older man with acute or convalescent COVID-19. The CDR3 nucleotides read TGTGCCAGCAGCTTAGGGGGCGAGAACACTGAAGCTTTCTTT. Protein: CASSLGGENTEAFF.